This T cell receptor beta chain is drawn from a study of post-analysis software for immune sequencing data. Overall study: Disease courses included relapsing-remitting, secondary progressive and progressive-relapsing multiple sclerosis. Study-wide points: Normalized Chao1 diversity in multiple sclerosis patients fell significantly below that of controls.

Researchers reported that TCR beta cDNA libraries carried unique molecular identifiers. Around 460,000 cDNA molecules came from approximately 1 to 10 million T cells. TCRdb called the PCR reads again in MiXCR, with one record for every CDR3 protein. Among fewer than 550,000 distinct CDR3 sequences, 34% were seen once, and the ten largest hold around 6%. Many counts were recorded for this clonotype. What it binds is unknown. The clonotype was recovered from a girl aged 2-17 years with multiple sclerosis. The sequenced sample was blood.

The CDR3 DNA follows: TGCAGCGTTGAGGGGAACACTGAAGCTTTCTTT. Protein product: CSVEGNTEAFF. The chain links TRBV29-1 to TRBJ1-1; D is undetermined. Germline loops: CDR1 SQVTM, CDR2 ANQGSEA. There are 11 residues in the CDR3. The V and J ends lost 3 bases and 1 base respectively, with 3 bases between them.